The next 3 T cell receptor beta chains were all read from a single sample in a study of blood T cell repertoires in COVID-19. Assay: immunoSEQ multiplex PCR; the TCRdb copy retains only in-frame clones and omits some. The sample contains about 370,000 clones, roughly nine tenths of which appear only once. The sequenced sample consisted of PBMCs or T cells enriched from blood (not recorded which). The origin of the receptors is a man between 18 and 35 years old who had recovered from COVID-19.

The V and J genes are TRBV30 and TRBJ2-3; D may be TRBD2 (5 bases). CDR1 and CDR2 (germline): GTSNPN, SVGIG (reference sequence). Deletions cut 4 bases from V and 2 bases from J, with 13 bases between. The CDR3 sequence is 14 residues long. CDR3 amino acids: CAWIPGLLTDTQYF. The CDR3 nucleotides read TGTGCCTGGATCCCTGGACTTCTCACAGATACGCAGTATTTT.

V gene TRBV5-1 combines with J gene TRBJ2-3; 9 bases are a match to TRBD1. Germline loops: CDR1 SGHRS, CDR2 YFSETQ. Trimming cost V 6 bases and J 4 bases; bases outside gene matches: 6. This CDR3 comprises 14 residues. CDR3 coding DNA: TGCGCCAGCAACCCTGGACAGGGGCCAGATACGCAGTATTTT. Encoded protein: CASNPGQGPDTQYF.

This sequence joins TRBV9 and TRBJ2-1; perhaps TRBD2 as D (6 bases). CDR3 length equals 16 residues. V was cut by 3 bases and J by 4 bases, with 17 bases left in between. Germline values: CDR1 SGDLS, CDR2 YYNGEE. The CDR3 bases are TGTGCCAGCAGCGCCAATAGCGGAAGGGCGTACAATGAGCAGTTCTTC. This sequence encodes CASSANSGRAYNEQFF.